A selection of T cell receptor beta chains follows, all from one sample in a study of shared clonotypes between healthy human individuals. Using immunoSEQ multiplex PCR, the repertoire was profiled, and TCRdb retains in-frame clones only, with some absent. The data hold 230,000 or so clones, with 50% to 80% observed a single time. The sequenced sample consisted of memory CD4+ T cells sorted from blood. These receptors all come from a man younger than 45 in good health. Both conserved end residues are part of each CDR3. Size is stated for part of the rows, as once, few or many counts, or as a class when the clone is expanded.

>-|TRBJ1-4|TRBV5-5
CASSIYSHTNEKLFF
>-|TRBJ2-7|TRBV5-6
CASSSVLAGVSYEQYF
>few|TRBJ1-5|TRBV19
CASSISGGNQPQHF
>-|TRBJ2-3|TRBV9
CASSPRDSGPSTDTQYF
>-|TRBJ2-2|TRBV5-1
CASSPPTSGRSGTGELFF
>-|TRBJ1-1|TRBV14
CASSHLGLNTEAFF
>few|TRBJ2-7|TRBV19
CASKQAEVSGYEQYF
>-|TRBJ2-3|TRBV28
CASSQTSGSGADTQYF
>once|TRBJ2-3|TRBV5-4
CASSLAGTILGGTDTQYF
>-|TRBJ2-1|TRBV7-3
CASSLAPLSYNEQFF
>-|TRBJ2-5|TRBV5-1
CASSSSPQETQYF
>-|TRBJ2-3|TRBV20-1
CSARRADTQYF
>once|TRBJ1-1|TRBV6-1
CASRDRAWTEAFF
>-|TRBJ2-6|TRBV2
CASRDTKYSGANVLTF
>-|TRBJ2-1|TRBV28
CASSTNSPSSYNEQFF
>few|TRBJ2-1|TRBV30
CAWSISLYNEQFF
>-|TRBJ2-1|TRBV18
CASSSRGTASSYNEQFF
>once|TRBJ1-1|TRBV6-1
CASSALGQGEAFF
>once|TRBJ2-2|TRBV28
CASRGAPGQGKRPATGELFF
>many|TRBJ2-7|TRBV20-1
CSARDYEQYF
>-|TRBJ1-5|TRBV28
CASSIGQYSNQPQHF